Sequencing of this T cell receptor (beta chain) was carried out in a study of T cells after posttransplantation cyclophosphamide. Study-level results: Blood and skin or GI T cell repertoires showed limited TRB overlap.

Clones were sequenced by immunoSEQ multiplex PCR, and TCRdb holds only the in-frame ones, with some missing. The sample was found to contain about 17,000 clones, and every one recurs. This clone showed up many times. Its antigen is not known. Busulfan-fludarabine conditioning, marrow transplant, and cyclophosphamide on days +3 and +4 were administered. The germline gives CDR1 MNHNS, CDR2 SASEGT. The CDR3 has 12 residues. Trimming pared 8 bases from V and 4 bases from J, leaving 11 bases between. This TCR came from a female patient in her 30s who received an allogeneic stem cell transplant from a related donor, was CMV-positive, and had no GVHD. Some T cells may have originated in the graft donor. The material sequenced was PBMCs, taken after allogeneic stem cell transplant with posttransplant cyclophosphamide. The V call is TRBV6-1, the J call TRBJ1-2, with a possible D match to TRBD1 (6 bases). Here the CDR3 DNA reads TGTGCCAGCTCTCAGGGGCTCTATGGCTACACCTTC. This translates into CASSQGLYGYTF.